The table lists the clone carrying this T cell receptor (beta chain) with a count of one. This record belongs to a study of blood T cell repertoires in COVID-19. For the study at large: The cDNA or gDNA used as material had been derived from T cells, B-cell-depleted T cells, or PBMCs.

In the original analysis: Scientists estimated how many nucleated cells there were by amplifying reference gene primers. The protocol was immunoSEQ multiplex PCR, while the TCRdb copy is restricted to in-frame clones and leaves out a portion. V and J calls and clone size are given by that table; D and trimming were obtained from the DNA. The sample includes roughly 350,000 clones, roughly 90% of them seen just once. Germline CDR1 reads MDHEN; CDR2 reads SYDVKM. The CDR3 length is 16 residues. V lost 3 bases to trimming and J lost 1 base, with 15 bases between them. Donors were grouped by their self-reported clinical history.

V gene TRBV28 combines with J gene TRBJ2-5, with a tentative D call TRBD1 (7 bases). This TCR came from a woman aged 25-40 years who had recovered from COVID-19. The sequenced material came from PBMCs or T cells enriched from blood (not recorded which). The CDR3 spells CASSFSGGTAQETQYF. The DNA for the CDR3 is TGTGCCAGCAGTTTCAGCGGAGGGACAGCCCAAGAGACCCAGTACTTC.